This T cell receptor beta chain came from a study of T cells in Graves' hyperthyroidism and ophthalmopathy. Study-level results: Onset of ophthalmopathy came a median roughly 6.5 months after the model predicted it.

Per germline, CDR1 DFQATT and CDR2 SNEGSKA (reference sequence). The CDR3 totals 14 residues. V was pared by 1 base and J by 6 bases, with 6 bases of the junction left unmatched. Amplified TCR beta CDR3 regions derived from RNA transcripts. The HTBI primer set was used in a first-round RT-PCR of the TCR CDR3. TCRdb processed the multiplex PCR reads anew with MiXCR; each CDR3 protein has one entry. The sample has under 350,000 distinct CDR3 sequences, 15% to 20% seen once. This clonotype was observed at least ten times. As yet, its antigen is unknown. This TCR derives from a woman aged 45-65 years with Graves' hyperthyroidism. Sample: blood. V gene TRBV20-1 combines with J gene TRBJ1-2, with TRBD1 matching over 9 bases. The CDR3 region is CSARGTGEADGYTF. The CDR3 DNA reads TGCAGTGCTAGAGGGACAGGGGAGGCGGATGGCTACACCTTC.